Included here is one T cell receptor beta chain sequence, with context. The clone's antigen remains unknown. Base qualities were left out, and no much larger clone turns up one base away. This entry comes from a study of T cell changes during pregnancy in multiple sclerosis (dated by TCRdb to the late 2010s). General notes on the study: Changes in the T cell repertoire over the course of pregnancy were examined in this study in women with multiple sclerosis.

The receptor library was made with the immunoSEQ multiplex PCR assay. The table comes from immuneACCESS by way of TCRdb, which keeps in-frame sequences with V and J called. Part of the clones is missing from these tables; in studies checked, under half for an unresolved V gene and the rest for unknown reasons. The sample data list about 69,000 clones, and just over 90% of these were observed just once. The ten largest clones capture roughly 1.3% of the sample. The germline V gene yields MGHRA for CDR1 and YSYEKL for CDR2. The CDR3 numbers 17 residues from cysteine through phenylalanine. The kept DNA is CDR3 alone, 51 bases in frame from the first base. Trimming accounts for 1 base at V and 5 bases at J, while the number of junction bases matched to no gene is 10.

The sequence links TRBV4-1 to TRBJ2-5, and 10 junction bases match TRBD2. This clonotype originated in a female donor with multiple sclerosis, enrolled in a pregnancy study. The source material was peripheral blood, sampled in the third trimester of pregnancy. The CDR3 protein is CASSQGRSGGAPETQYF. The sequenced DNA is TGCGCCAGCAGCCAAGGGCGGAGCGGGGGGGCCCCGGAGACCCAGTACTTC.